This is a list of T cell receptor beta chains from one sample in a study of identical twins. One entry per CDR3 protein results from TCRdb running MiXCR on the 5' RACE reads. The sample includes about 660,000 distinct CDR3 sequences, 8% to 9% of them seen just once. A further study also used this sample, focusing on yellow fever vaccine responses in identical twins.

Sequencing input: PBMCs. The receptor set was obtained from a young woman in good health. The CDR3 runs from the conserved cysteine through the conserved F or W. A D gene is named only where the DNA matches it firmly. Clone sizes are given selectively: once, few, many, or a class where the clone is expanded.

d_call: TRBD2; clone_size: few; j_call: TRBJ2-1; v_call: TRBV6-5; cdr3_length: 17; cdr3_aa: CASSLTRASGIYNEQFF; cdr3_nt: TGTGCCAGCAGCTTAACCCGGGCTAGCGGGATCTACAATGAGCAGTTCTTC
d_call: TRBD1; clone_size: NA; j_call: TRBJ1-1; v_call: TRBV5-1; cdr3_length: 12; cdr3_aa: CASSLQGLEAFF; cdr3_nt: TGCGCCAGCAGCTTACAGGGGCTGGAAGCTTTCTTT
d_call: NA; clone_size: few; j_call: TRBJ2-5; v_call: TRBV20-1; cdr3_length: 12; cdr3_aa: CSASGSKETQYF; cdr3_nt: TGCAGTGCCTCAGGGAGCAAAGAGACCCAGTACTTC
d_call: TRBD1; clone_size: NA; j_call: TRBJ2-2; v_call: TRBV7-7; cdr3_length: 14; cdr3_aa: CASKTGGGTGELFF; cdr3_nt: TGTGCTAGCAAGACAGGGGGCGGCACCGGGGAGCTGTTTTTT
d_call: TRBD2; clone_size: NA; j_call: TRBJ2-1; v_call: TRBV6-1; cdr3_length: 20; cdr3_aa: CASSEALRGLAGDSYNEQFF; cdr3_nt: TGTGCCAGCAGTGAAGCGCTTCGGGGATTGGCGGGGGACTCCTACAATGAGCAGTTCTTC
d_call: NA; clone_size: few; j_call: TRBJ2-3; v_call: TRBV28; cdr3_length: 13; cdr3_aa: CASNAPRDNTQYF; cdr3_nt: TGTGCCAGCAACGCGCCCAGGGATAATACGCAGTATTTT
d_call: NA; clone_size: NA; j_call: TRBJ1-2; v_call: TRBV6-2/TRBV6-3; cdr3_length: 13; cdr3_aa: CASSYEGLLGYTF; cdr3_nt: TGTGCCAGCAGTTACGAAGGACTTTTGGGCTACACCTTC
d_call: TRBD2; clone_size: few; j_call: TRBJ2-1; v_call: TRBV20-1; cdr3_length: 17; cdr3_aa: CSARGLAGGSSYNEQFF; cdr3_nt: TGCAGTGCTAGGGGACTAGCGGGGGGGAGCTCCTACAATGAGCAGTTCTTC
d_call: TRBD2; clone_size: once; j_call: TRBJ2-7; v_call: TRBV7-2; cdr3_length: 17; cdr3_aa: CASTQGLAGARSYEQYF; cdr3_nt: TGTGCCAGCACCCAAGGACTAGCGGGAGCTCGGTCCTACGAGCAGTACTTC
d_call: NA; clone_size: few; j_call: TRBJ2-6; v_call: TRBV7-2; cdr3_length: 16; cdr3_aa: CASSLVGRAGANVLTF; cdr3_nt: TGTGCCAGCAGCTTAGTGGGTAGGGCTGGGGCCAACGTCCTGACTTTC
d_call: TRBD1; clone_size: many; j_call: TRBJ1-1; v_call: TRBV12-3/TRBV12-4; cdr3_length: 13; cdr3_aa: CASSSTGGTEAFF; cdr3_nt: TGTGCCAGCAGTTCAACAGGGGGCACTGAAGCTTTCTTT